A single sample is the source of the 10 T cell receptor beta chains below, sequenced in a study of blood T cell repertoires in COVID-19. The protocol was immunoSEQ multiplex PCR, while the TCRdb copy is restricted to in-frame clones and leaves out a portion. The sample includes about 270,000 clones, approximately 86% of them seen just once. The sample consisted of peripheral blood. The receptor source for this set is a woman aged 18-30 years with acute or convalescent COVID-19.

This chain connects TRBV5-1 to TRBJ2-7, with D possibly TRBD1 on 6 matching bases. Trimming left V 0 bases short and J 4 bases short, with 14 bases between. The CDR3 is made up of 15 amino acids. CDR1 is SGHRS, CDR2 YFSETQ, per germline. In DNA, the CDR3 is TGCGCCAGCAGCTTGGGGTCAGGGGCTCAGTACGAGCAGTACTTC. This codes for CASSLGSGAQYEQYF. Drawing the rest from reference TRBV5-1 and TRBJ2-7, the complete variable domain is KAGVTQTPRYLIKTRGQQVTLSCSPISGHRSVSWYQQTPGQGLQFLFEYFSETQRNKGNFPGRFSGRQFSNSRSEMNVSTLELGDSALYLCASSLGSGAQYEQYFGPGTRLTVT.

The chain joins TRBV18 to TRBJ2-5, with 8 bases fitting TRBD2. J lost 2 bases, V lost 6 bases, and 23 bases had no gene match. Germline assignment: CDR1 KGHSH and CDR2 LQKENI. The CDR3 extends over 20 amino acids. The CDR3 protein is CASSQPGSWVDSGKQETQYF. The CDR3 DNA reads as TGTGCCAGCTCCCAGCCAGGTAGCTGGGTGGATAGCGGGAAGCAAGAGACCCAGTACTTC.

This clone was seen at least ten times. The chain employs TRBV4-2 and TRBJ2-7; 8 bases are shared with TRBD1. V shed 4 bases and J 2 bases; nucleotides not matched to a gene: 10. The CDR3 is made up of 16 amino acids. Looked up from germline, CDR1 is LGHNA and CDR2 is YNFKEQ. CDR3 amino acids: CASSRTPGQVPYEQYF. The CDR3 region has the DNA TGTGCCAGCAGCCGAACGCCGGGACAGGTGCCCTACGAGCAGTACTTC.

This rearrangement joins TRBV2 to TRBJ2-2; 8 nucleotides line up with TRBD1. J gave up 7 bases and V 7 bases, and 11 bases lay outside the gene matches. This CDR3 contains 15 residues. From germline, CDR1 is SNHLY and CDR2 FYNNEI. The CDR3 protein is CASTGGQGAIGELFF. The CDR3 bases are TGTGCCAGCACAGGTGGACAGGGTGCTATCGGGGAGCTGTTTTTT.

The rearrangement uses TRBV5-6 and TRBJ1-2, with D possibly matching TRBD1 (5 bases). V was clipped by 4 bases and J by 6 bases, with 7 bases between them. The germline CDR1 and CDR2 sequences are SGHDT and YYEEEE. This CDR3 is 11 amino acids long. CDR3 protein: CASSGRDGYTF. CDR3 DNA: TGTGCCAGCAGCGGCAGGGATGGCTACACCTTC.

CDR3 residues: CASIQGAGANYGYTF. In DNA, the CDR3 is TGTGCCAGCATCCAAGGGGCGGGAGCTAACTATGGCTACACCTTC. The chain employs TRBV6-5 and TRBJ1-2; the D gene is possibly TRBD1 (5 bases). From germline, CDR1 is MNHEY and CDR2 SVGAGI. The germline V and J ends were trimmed by 7 bases and 0 bases, with 15 bases remaining between them. This CDR3 has 15 residues.

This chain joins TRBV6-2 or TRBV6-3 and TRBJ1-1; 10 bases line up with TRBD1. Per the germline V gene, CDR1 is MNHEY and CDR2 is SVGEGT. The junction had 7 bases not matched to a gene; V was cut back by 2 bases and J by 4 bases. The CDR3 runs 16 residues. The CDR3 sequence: CASSYAGTGVRTEAFF. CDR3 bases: TGTGCCAGCAGTTACGCCGGGACAGGGGTCCGCACTGAAGCTTTCTTT.

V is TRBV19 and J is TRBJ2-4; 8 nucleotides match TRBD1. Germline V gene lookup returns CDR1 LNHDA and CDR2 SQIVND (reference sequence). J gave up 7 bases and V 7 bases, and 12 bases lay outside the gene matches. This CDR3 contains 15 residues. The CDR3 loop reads CASTSPQGARNIQYF. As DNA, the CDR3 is TGTGCCAGTACCTCTCCCCAGGGGGCGAGGAACATTCAGTACTTC.

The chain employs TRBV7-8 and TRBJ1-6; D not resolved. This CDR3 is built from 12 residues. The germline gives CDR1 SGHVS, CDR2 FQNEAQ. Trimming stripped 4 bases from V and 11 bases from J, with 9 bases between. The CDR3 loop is CASSYSLTPLHF. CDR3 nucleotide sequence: TGTGCCAGCAGCTACAGTCTTACACCCCTCCACTTT.

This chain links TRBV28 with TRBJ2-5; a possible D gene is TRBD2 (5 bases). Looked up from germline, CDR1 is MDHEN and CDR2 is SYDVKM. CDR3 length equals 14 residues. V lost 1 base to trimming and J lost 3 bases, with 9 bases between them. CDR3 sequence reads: CASSLFFGEETQYF. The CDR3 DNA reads TGTGCCAGCAGTTTATTCTTCGGGGAAGAGACCCAGTACTTC.